These 7 T cell receptor beta chains share one sample of origin, sequenced in a study of T cell repertoires in cytomegalovirus infection. MiXCR was run by TCRdb on the reads, yielding one entry per CDR3 protein. The sample includes roughly 760,000 distinct CDR3 sequences, 35% to 45% of them seen just once. Sequenced: PBMCs. These receptors were taken from a human donor in good health (CMV status not recorded). Some clones in this sample may be carry-over from other donors' samples.

The sample holds a few counts of this clonotype. The rearrangement joins TRBV28 to TRBJ2-7; D gene ambiguous. The germline gives CDR1 MDHEN, CDR2 SYDVKM. This CDR3 comprises 14 residues. The ends were cut back, 6 bases at V and 4 bases at J, with 16 bases in the middle. The CDR3 reads CASSINGVTYEQYF. CDR3 bases: TGTGCCAGCAGCATTAATGGGGTAACTTACGAGCAGTACTTC.

This clonotype showed up many times. J is TRBJ2-3 and V is TRBV6-1, with unresolved D. From germline, CDR1 is MNHNS and CDR2 SASEGT. The V end lost 1 base, the J end lost 2 bases, and 10 bases lay between the germline ends. The CDR3 runs 15 residues. CDR3 coding DNA: TGTGCCAGCAGTGAAGTAGTAACCCTCACAGATACGCAGTATTTT. It translates to CASSEVVTLTDTQYF.

This clonotype has more than one count but fewer than ten. The chain combines TRBV7-8 with TRBJ2-7; D remains unclear. Germline V gene data show CDR1 as SGHVS and CDR2 as FQNEAQ. The CDR3 length is 15 residues. V was clipped by 1 base and J by 2 bases, with 12 bases between them. The CDR3 loop reads CASSLVRQKPYEQYF. CDR3 in DNA: TGTGCCAGCAGCTTAGTTCGGCAGAAGCCCTACGAGCAGTACTTC.

This clonotype occurred a few times. This sequence joins TRBV5-1 and TRBJ2-2; TRBD1 agrees at 8 bases. This CDR3 region has 15 residues. With 1 base clipped from V and 4 bases from J, the junction kept 3 bases outside the gene matches. Germline values: CDR1 SGHRS, CDR2 YFSETQ. DNA for the CDR3: TGCGCCAGCAGCTTGAACAGGGGGTCCACCGGGGAGCTGTTTTTT. Protein: CASSLNRGSTGELFF.

The genes are TRBV12-3 or TRBV12-4 and TRBJ1-5, with a weak D call TRBD1 (6 bases). V was trimmed by 6 bases and J by 2 bases, leaving 20 bases between them. CDR3 length: 17 residues. The CDR3 region has the DNA TGTGCCAGCAGCGGTAGGGGGGGCAGGAGGGGCAATCAGCCCCAGCATTTT. Translated: CASSGRGGRRGNQPQHF.

The chain recombines TRBV18 with TRBJ2-7; a possible D gene is TRBD2 (6 bases). There are 14 residues in the CDR3. The V end was cut by 3 bases, the J end by 4 bases, with 13 bases between. Germline V lookup: CDR1 KGHSH, CDR2 LQKENI. The CDR3 is CASSPTGGRYEQYF. In DNA form, the CDR3 reads TGTGCCAGCTCACCTACCGGGGGAAGATACGAGCAGTACTTC.

V usage is TRBV6-1 and J usage is TRBJ1-5, with a tentative D call TRBD1 (6 bases). CDR1 MNHNS and CDR2 SASEGT come from the germline V gene. The V end lost 8 bases, the J end lost 9 bases, and 17 bases lay between the germline ends. The CDR3 runs to 13 residues. The CDR3 loop is CASLALLQGPQHF. The CDR3 nucleotides are TGTGCCAGCCTCGCCCTCCTACAGGGGCCCCAGCATTTT.